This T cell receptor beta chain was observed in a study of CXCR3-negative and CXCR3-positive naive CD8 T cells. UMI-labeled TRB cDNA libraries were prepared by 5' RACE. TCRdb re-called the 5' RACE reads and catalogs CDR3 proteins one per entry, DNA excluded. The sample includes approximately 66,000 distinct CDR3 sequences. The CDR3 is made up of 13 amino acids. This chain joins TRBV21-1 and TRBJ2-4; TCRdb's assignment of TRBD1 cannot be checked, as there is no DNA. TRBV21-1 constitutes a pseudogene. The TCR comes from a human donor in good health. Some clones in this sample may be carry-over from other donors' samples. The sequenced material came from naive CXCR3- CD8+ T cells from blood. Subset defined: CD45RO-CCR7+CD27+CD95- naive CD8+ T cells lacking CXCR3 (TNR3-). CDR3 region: CASSGVGGRGQYF.